The clone carrying this T cell receptor beta chain has more than one count but fewer than ten. Under the authors' procedure: Cell counts per sample came from amplifying reference gene primers. TCRdb's copy holds only in-frame clones and misses some; the assay was immunoSEQ multiplex PCR. V, J and clone size were drawn from that table, and D and trimming were deduced from the DNA. Among 150,000 to 200,000 clones listed, 83% were seen once. This entry belongs to a study of blood T cell repertoires in COVID-19. About the research overall: Acute and convalescent COVID-19 specimens originated in the United States, Italy and Spain. T cells, B-cell-depleted T cells, or PBMCs supplied cDNA or gDNA.

The TCR originated in a woman over 75 with acute or convalescent COVID-19. Material for sequencing was peripheral blood.

This chain's CDR3 is CASSLNPSYGYTF. The CDR3 DNA follows: TGTGCCAGCAGCTTAAATCCGTCCTATGGCTACACCTTC. This chain links TRBV7-3 with TRBJ1-2; D is unclear. This CDR3 comprises 13 residues. Germline V lookup: CDR1 SGHTA, CDR2 FQGTGA. The V end was cut by 1 base, the J end by 4 bases, with 7 bases between.